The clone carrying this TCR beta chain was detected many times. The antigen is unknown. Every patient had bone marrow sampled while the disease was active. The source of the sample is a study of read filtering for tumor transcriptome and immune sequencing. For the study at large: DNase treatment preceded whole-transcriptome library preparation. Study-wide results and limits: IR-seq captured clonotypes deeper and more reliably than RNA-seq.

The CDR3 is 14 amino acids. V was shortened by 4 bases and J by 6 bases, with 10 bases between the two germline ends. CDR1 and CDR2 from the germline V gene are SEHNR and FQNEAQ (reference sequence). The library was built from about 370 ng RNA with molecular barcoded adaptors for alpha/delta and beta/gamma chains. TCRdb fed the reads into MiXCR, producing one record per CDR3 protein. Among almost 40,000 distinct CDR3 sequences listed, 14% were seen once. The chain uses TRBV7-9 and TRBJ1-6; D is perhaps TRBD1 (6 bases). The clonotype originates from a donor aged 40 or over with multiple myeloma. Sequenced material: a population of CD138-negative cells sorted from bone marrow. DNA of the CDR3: TGTGCCAGCAGCTACGGACAGCGTAATTCACCCCTCCACTTT. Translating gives CASSYGQRNSPLHF.